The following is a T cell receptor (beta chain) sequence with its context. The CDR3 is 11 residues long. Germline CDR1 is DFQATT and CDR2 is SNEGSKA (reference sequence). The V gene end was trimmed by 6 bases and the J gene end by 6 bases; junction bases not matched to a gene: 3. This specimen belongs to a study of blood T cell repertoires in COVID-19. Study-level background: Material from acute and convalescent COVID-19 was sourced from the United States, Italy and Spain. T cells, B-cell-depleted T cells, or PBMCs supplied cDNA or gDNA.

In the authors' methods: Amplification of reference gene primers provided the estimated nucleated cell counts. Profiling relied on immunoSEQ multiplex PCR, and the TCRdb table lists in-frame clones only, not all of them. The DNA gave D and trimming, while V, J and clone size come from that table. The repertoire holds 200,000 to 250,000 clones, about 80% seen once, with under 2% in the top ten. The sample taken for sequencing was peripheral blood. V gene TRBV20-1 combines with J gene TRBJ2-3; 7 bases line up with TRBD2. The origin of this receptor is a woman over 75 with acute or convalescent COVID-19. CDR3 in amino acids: CSALLADTQYF. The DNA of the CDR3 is TGCAGTGCCTTACTAGCGGATACGCAGTATTTT.